The rows below give T cell receptor beta chains drawn from one sample of a study of T cells in Graves' hyperthyroidism and ophthalmopathy. TCRdb fed the multiplex PCR reads into MiXCR, producing one record per CDR3 protein. The sample includes approximately 510,000 distinct CDR3 sequences, around 21% of them seen just once. Sequenced: blood. The origin of the receptors is a man aged 18 to 29 with Graves' hyperthyroidism. Each CDR3 is given without its conserved first and last residue.

v_gene,j_gene,CDR3aa
TRBV5-1,TRBJ2-7,ASSLTQRNEQY
TRBV28,TRBJ1-5,ASNRGVRANQPQH
TRBV2,TRBJ2-7,ASSEWTVSPGQERY
TRBV6-1,TRBJ1-1,ASSGEGGTEAF
TRBV6-5,TRBJ1-2,ASSYGTGGYT
TRBV6-8,TRBJ2-2,ASKVQGAIGELF
TRBV7-9,TRBJ1-3,ASRGAKAGNTLY
TRBV19,TRBJ1-5,ASAVDSRTLLPQH
TRBV28,TRBJ1-2,ASSSPLPGTGGGYT
TRBV24-1,TRBJ2-5,ATPMGRTGGIQTQY
TRBV28,TRBJ1-1,ASRPHGDTEAF
TRBV2,TRBJ2-2,ASTSSGGRDTGELF
TRBV10-3,TRBJ1-2,AIKPRGIYGYT
TRBV3-1,TRBJ2-5,ASSRSTQTQETQY
TRBV27,TRBJ1-1,ASSRRTGGFEAF
TRBV6-1,TRBJ1-1,ASSEAAGVLNTEAF
TRBV9,TRBJ1-2,ASSVGGTGGGYT
TRBV6-1,TRBJ2-3,ASSESTDTQY
TRBV20-1,TRBJ1-5,SARALGVSLSQH
TRBV11-2,TRBJ2-4,ASSLGSLNLAKNIQY
TRBV12-3/TRBV12-4,TRBJ1-1,ASSNGGTEAF
TRBV30,TRBJ2-2,AWSSGGSGELF
TRBV11-1,TRBJ1-1,ASSLGIKNTEAF
TRBV28,TRBJ2-7,ASSPQGGVREQY
TRBV2,TRBJ2-4,ASSALGRQAKNIQY
TRBV3-1,TRBJ2-5,ASSQSLAGVETQY
TRBV12-3/TRBV12-4,TRBJ1-5,ASSLGDREQLPQH
TRBV6-1,TRBJ1-1,ASSPRGTGGFTEAF
TRBV27,TRBJ1-1,ASSSPSYGFTEAF
TRBV20-1,TRBJ1-1,SARAGQGMGAF
TRBV28,TRBJ2-7,ASSSQAGTGGGGKQY
TRBV27,TRBJ2-5,ASSPWVGETQY